This T cell receptor (beta chain) was found in a study of vaccination and CD4 T cells after COVID-19. Study overall: Median time from second vaccine dose to sampling was 72 days (14 to 241).

CDR3 length: 15 amino acids. The V gene's germline CDR1 is DFQATT and CDR2 SNEGSKA (reference sequence). With V trimmed by 2 bases and J by 2 bases, 6 bases remained unmatched. Turning to this clonotype: Its antigen is unknown.

The Oncomine TCR Beta short-read assay was applied to DNA of cultured CD4+ T cells. Each CDR3 protein is one row after TCRdb ran MiXCR on the PCR reads. The repertoire includes over 20,000 distinct CDR3 sequences, about two fifths of them detected once, and about 18% sits in the top ten. Treatment: roughly 11-day PBMC culture with coronavirus spike peptide pools or control peptides (ViraFEST assay). The chain couples TRBV20-1 to TRBJ2-7; TRBD1 matches at 10 bases. The receptor's source is a human donor who received a COVID-19 vaccine. The material sequenced was CD4+ T cells from blood, cultured in vitro, taken before SARS-CoV-2 vaccination. The CDR3 bases are TGCAGTGCTAGACCGCCGGGACAGGGGACCTACGAGCAGTACTTC. It specifies CSARPPGQGTYEQYF.